What follows are 18 T cell receptor beta chains derived from one specimen sequenced in a study of T cells in Graves' hyperthyroidism and ophthalmopathy. From RNA transcripts, TCR beta CDR3 regions were amplified. Researchers ran a first-round RT-PCR on the TCR CDR3 using the HTBI primer set. In TCRdb, the multiplex PCR reads were re-called with MiXCR into one record per CDR3 protein. The sample lists about 770,000 distinct CDR3 sequences; 18% were seen once. Sequencing input: blood. The receptors were sampled from a woman aged 45-65 years with Graves' hyperthyroidism that later progressed to Graves' ophthalmopathy.

This clonotype has ten or more counts. The CDR3 region is CASRTTGGYEQYF. For the CDR3, the DNA is TGTGCCAGCAGGACGACAGGGGGCTACGAGCAGTACTTC. The chain combines TRBV7-9 with TRBJ2-7, with 9 bases matching TRBD1. The V gene end was trimmed by 6 bases and the J gene end by 3 bases; junction bases not matched to a gene: 3. The germline V gene encodes CDR1 SEHNR and CDR2 FQNEAQ (reference sequence). The CDR3 consists of 13 residues.

This clonotype was picked up many times. This chain joins TRBV7-2 and TRBJ2-3; no reliable D call. Germline-derived CDR1 and CDR2 are SGHTA and FQGNSA. This CDR3 has 13 amino acids. Trimming took off 3 bases at V and 2 bases at J, with 6 bases between the two ends. Here the CDR3 reads CASSFYPTDTQYF. The CDR3 coding sequence is TGTGCCAGCAGCTTCTACCCCACAGATACGCAGTATTTT. Using reference TRBV7-2 and TRBJ2-3 for the parts outside the CDR3, the full variable domain is GAGVSQSPSNKVTEKGKDVELRCDPISGHTALYWYRQSLGQGLEFLIYFQGNSAPDKSGLPSDRFSAERTGGSVSTLTIQRTQQEDSAVYLCASSFYPTDTQYFGPGTRLTVL.

The CDR3 DNA reads as TGTGCCAGCAGCTTACCAAGGGGGACTAATGAAAAACTGTTTTTT. This gives the protein CASSLPRGTNEKLFF. The gene calls are TRBV11-2 and TRBJ1-4; possibly TRBD1 for D (6 bases). This CDR3 has 15 amino acids. Trimming cost V 2 bases and J 2 bases, with 9 bases left between them. The V gene's germline CDR1 is SGHAT and CDR2 FQNNGV.

This clonotype was seen repeatedly, ten times or more. The V gene is TRBV30, the J gene TRBJ2-5, with 8 bases matching TRBD1. The CDR3 loop spans 16 amino acids. Germline-derived CDR1 and CDR2 are GTSNPN and SVGIG (reference sequence). The V segment lost 2 bases and the J segment 4 bases; nucleotides outside the gene matches: 12. The CDR3: CAWSRGNRGTGETQYF. DNA of the CDR3: TGTGCCTGGAGTAGGGGTAACAGGGGGACGGGAGAGACCCAGTACTTC.

The chain carries TRBV10-3 and TRBJ2-3; D gene unclear. Per germline, CDR1 ENHRY and CDR2 SYGVKD. The V and J ends lost 8 bases and 0 bases respectively, with 15 bases between them. The CDR3 consists of 15 residues. The CDR3 DNA follows: TGTGCCATCTCGCCAGGCCGATATAGCACAGATACGCAGTATTTT. Amino acids: CAISPGRYSTDTQYF.

In this sample, this clonotype turned up many times. The V gene is TRBV7-9, the J gene TRBJ1-1; 8 bases line up with TRBD1. The CDR3 totals 15 residues. Per the germline V gene, CDR1 is SEHNR and CDR2 is FQNEAQ (reference sequence). With V trimmed by 1 base and J by 1 base, 2 bases remained unmatched. Written as DNA, the CDR3 is TGTGCCAGCAGCTTAGTTCAGGGGGCGAACACTGAAGCTTTCTTT. It codes for CASSLVQGANTEAFF.

This clonotype appeared a few times. This rearrangement joins TRBV20-1 to TRBJ1-2; D remains ambiguous. The germline V gene encodes CDR1 DFQATT and CDR2 SNEGSKA (reference sequence). This CDR3 has 14 residues. The V end lost 0 bases, the J end lost 2 bases, and 10 bases lay between the germline ends. This CDR3 is CSARDSAANYGYTF. The CDR3, as DNA: TGCAGTGCTAGAGATTCGGCGGCCAACTATGGCTACACCTTC.

The rearrangement links TRBV5-1 to TRBJ2-1, with a tentative D call TRBD2 (5 bases). The CDR3 is 15 residues long. V was clipped by 2 bases and J by 7 bases, with 16 bases between them. CDR1 and CDR2 from the germline V gene are SGHRS and YFSETQ. The CDR3 protein is CASSLRRSSGNEQFF. As DNA, the CDR3 is TGCGCCAGCAGCTTACGTCGGTCGTCGGGGAATGAGCAGTTCTTC.

In its sample, this clonotype was seen a few times. The chain has TRBV20-1 and TRBJ1-4; D may be TRBD1 (5 bases). Germline-derived CDR1 and CDR2 are DFQATT and SNEGSKA (reference sequence). This CDR3 is 14 amino acids long. With 3 bases removed from V and 6 bases from J, the gap between germline ends came to 14 bases. The CDR3 sequence is CSASLQGWDEKLFF. CDR3 sequence (DNA): TGCAGTGCTAGTTTGCAGGGATGGGATGAAAAACTGTTTTTT.

V usage is TRBV6-1 and J usage is TRBJ2-1, with TRBD2 matching over 7 bases. Germline lookup yields CDR1 MNHNS and CDR2 SASEGT. The CDR3 has 12 amino acids. V dropped 10 bases and J dropped 12; count of bases not matched to a gene: 12. The CDR3 spells CATPGRPGGQFF. For the CDR3, the DNA is TGTGCCACCCCGGGACGACCGGGAGGGCAGTTCTTC.

This clonotype was seen many times. The J gene is TRBJ2-3, the V gene TRBV5-1, with a tentative D call TRBD1 (5 bases). Trimming left V 7 bases short and J 0 bases short, with 15 bases between. This CDR3 is built from 15 residues. Germline V CDR1 and CDR2: SGHRS, YFSETQ. CDR3 bases: TGCGCCAGCGGACACAACCTGGAAAGCACAGATACGCAGTATTTT. As protein: CASGHNLESTDTQYF.

This clonotype appeared many times. This chain joins TRBV2 and TRBJ1-1, with TRBD1 matching 9 bases. This CDR3 is 14 amino acids long. Looked up from germline, CDR1 is SNHLY and CDR2 is FYNNEI. The V and J ends lost 8 bases and 5 bases, in that order; junction bases with no gene match: 9. CDR3 loop: CASATQGARTEAFF. DNA for the CDR3: TGTGCCAGCGCAACACAGGGGGCGCGTACTGAAGCTTTCTTT. Supplemented by reference TRBV2 and TRBJ1-1, the full variable domain reads EPEVTQTPSHQVTQMGQEVILRCVPISNHLYFYWYRQILGQKVEFLVSFYNNEISEKSEIFDDQFSVERPDGSNFTLKIRSTKLEDSAMYFCASATQGARTEAFFGQGTRLTVV.

A word on this clonotype: A junction end diverges from the germline sequence, so it may reflect a read error. CDR3 bases: TGTGCCAGCTCACCTAGGCAGGGTGACTATGGCCACACCTTC. It yields the protein CASSPRQGDYGHTF. The J gene is TRBJ1-2, the V gene TRBV18; D may be TRBD1 (5 bases). CDR3 length: 14 amino acids. In germline, CDR1 is KGHSH, CDR2 LQKENI.

In its sample, this clonotype was seen many times. This rearrangement joins TRBV7-8 to TRBJ2-7; no definite D call. The V end was cut by 3 bases, the J end by 3 bases, with 6 bases between. CDR1 SGHVS and CDR2 FQNEAQ come from the germline V gene. This CDR3 comprises 12 residues. The CDR3 coding sequence is TGTGCCAGCAGCTTGGTCTTCTACGAGCAGTACTTC. Translating gives CASSLVFYEQYF.

This clonotype was observed a few times. The CDR3 here is CASTELAGGQETQYF. CDR3 bases: TGCGCCAGCACCGAACTAGCGGGGGGCCAAGAGACCCAGTACTTC. This chain links TRBV5-1 with TRBJ2-5, with 12 nucleotides matching TRBD2. V shed 6 bases, J shed 1 base, and the junction held 4 bases outside the gene matches. CDR1 is SGHRS and CDR2 is YFSETQ in the germline V gene. The CDR3 covers 15 residues.

This clonotype was recorded at least ten times. The chain couples TRBV20-1 to TRBJ2-1, with D maybe TRBD2 (6 bases). Looked up from germline, CDR1 is DFQATT and CDR2 is SNEGSKA (reference sequence). The V and J ends lost 2 bases and 1 base respectively, with 18 bases between them. The length of the CDR3 is 17 residues. This CDR3 is CSARPGRGLPSYNEQFF. The CDR3 DNA reads as TGCAGTGCTAGACCCGGGCGGGGCCTTCCTTCCTACAATGAGCAGTTCTTC.

This clonotype has a count of ten or more. The chain couples TRBV20-1 to TRBJ1-1; D unresolved. Germline V gives CDR1 DFQATT, CDR2 SNEGSKA (reference sequence). The CDR3 has 14 residues. The V and J ends lost 2 bases and 1 base respectively, with 11 bases between them. CDR3 amino acids: CSARRGGGNTEAFF. The DNA for the CDR3 is TGCAGTGCTAGACGGGGAGGTGGGAACACTGAAGCTTTCTTT.

This chain joins TRBV12-5 and TRBJ2-5; the D gene is possibly TRBD2 (6 bases). The CDR3 is 15 residues long. V lost 1 base and J 2 bases, leaving 11 bases between the germline ends. CDR1 is LGHNT and CDR2 is FRNRAP in the germline V gene. The CDR3: CASGLGRAVQETQYF. CDR3 bases: TGTGCTAGTGGTTTGGGGAGGGCAGTTCAAGAGACCCAGTACTTC.